This T cell receptor beta chain appears in the sequencing data of a study of shared clonotypes between healthy human individuals. V was cut by 0 bases and J by 6 bases, with 3 bases left in between. This CDR3 is 12 amino acids long. Germline V lookup: CDR1 SGHDT, CDR2 YYEEEE. In replicate PCRs of sorted subsets, 150 to 200 ng DNA, approximately 30,000 T cell genomes, was used. Assay: immunoSEQ multiplex PCR; the TCRdb copy retains only in-frame clones and omits some. The table lists around 2,100,000 clones, about 95% of them singletons. Study-wide results and limits: Relative to clonotypes present in all four donors, those not shared had lower generation probabilities.

This clone was recorded only once. Its cognate antigen is unknown. Other DNA sequences in the sample encode the same CDR3. Naive CD8 cells, CD45RO-negative and positively selected for CCR7, excluded terminally differentiated effector memory CD45RA+ cells. The sequence was collected from a man in his late teens or twenties in good health. The V gene is TRBV5-6, the J gene TRBJ2-2; unclear D gene. Input material: naive CD8+ T cells sorted from blood. The CDR3, as DNA: TGTGCCAGCAGCTTGGGACCCGGGGAGCTGTTTTTT. Protein sequence: CASSLGPGELFF.